This paragraph reports one TCR beta chain. These data are taken from a study of T-cell reconstitution after alpha-beta-depleted transplantation in children. The CDR3 is 14 residues long. Trimming took off 1 base at V and 8 bases at J, with 13 bases between the two ends. Germline V CDR1 and CDR2: SGHRS, YFSETQ. As it was prepared, the TCRbeta library received unique molecular identifiers. TCRdb passed the PCR reads through MiXCR, listing each CDR3 protein once. This sample carries some 600,000 distinct CDR3 sequences, approximately 15% of them seen once, and the ten largest clones take around 0.96%. The chain employs TRBV5-1 and TRBJ1-5; D call uncertain. The source was PBMCs from the stem cell graft donor, collected from the stem cell graft. The clonotype was recovered from a human donor who donated a stem cell graft to a child with acute myeloid leukemia. The CDR3 DNA reads as TGCGCCAGCAGCTTGAACGGGCTTGAGGAGCCCCAGCATTTT. It translates to CASSLNGLEEPQHF.